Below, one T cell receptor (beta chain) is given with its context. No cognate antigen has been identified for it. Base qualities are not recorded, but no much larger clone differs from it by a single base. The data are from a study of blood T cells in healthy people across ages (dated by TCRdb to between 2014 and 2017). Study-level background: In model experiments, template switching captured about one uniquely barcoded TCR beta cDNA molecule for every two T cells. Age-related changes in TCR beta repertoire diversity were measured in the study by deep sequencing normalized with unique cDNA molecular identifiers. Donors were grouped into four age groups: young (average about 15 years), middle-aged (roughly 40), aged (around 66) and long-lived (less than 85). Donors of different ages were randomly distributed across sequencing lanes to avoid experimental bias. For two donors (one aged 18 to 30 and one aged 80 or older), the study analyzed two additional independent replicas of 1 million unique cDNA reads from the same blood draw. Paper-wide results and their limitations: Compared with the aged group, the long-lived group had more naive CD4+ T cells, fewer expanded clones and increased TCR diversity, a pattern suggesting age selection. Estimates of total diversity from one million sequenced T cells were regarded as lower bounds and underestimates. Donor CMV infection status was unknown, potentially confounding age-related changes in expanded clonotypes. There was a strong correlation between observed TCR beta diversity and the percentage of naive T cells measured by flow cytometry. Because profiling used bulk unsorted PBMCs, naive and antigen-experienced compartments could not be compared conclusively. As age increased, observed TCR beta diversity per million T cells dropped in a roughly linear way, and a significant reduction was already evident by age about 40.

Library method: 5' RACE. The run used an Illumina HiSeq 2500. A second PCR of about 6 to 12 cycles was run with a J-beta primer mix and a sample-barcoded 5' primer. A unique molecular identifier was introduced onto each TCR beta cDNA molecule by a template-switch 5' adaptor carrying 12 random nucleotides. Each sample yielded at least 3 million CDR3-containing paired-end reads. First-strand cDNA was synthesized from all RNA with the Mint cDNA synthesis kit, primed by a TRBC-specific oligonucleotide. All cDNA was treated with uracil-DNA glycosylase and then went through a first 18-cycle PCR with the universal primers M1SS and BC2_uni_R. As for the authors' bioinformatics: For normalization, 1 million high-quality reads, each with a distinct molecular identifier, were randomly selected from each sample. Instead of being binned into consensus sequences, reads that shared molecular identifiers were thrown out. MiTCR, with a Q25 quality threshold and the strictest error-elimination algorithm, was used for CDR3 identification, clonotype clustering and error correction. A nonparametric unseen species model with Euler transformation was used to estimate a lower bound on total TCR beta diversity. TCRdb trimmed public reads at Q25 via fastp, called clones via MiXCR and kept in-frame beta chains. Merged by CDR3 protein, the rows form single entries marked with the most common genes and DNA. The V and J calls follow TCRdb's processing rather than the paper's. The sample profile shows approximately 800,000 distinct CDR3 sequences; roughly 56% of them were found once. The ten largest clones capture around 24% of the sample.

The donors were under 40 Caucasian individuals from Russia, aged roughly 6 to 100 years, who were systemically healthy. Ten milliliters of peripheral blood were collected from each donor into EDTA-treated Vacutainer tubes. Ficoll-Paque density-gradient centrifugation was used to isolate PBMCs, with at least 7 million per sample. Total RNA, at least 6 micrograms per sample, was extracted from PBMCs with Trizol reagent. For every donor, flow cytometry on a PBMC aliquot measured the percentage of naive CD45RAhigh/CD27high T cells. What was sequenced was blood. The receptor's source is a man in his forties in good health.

In nucleotide form, the sequence is TGTGCCAGCAGTGAAACTCGATCTCCCGGGTATTTT. Its translation is CASSETRSPGYF. The sequence is built from TRBV6-1 and TRBJ2-3, with the D segment identity uncertain. The germline ends are 14 bases apart after V is trimmed by 2 bases and J by 14 bases. The germline V gene encodes CDR1 MNHNS and CDR2 SASEGT. There are 12 amino acids in the CDR3, from cysteine to phenylalanine inclusive. CDR3 DNA only is kept here, 36 bases in frame from base 1.